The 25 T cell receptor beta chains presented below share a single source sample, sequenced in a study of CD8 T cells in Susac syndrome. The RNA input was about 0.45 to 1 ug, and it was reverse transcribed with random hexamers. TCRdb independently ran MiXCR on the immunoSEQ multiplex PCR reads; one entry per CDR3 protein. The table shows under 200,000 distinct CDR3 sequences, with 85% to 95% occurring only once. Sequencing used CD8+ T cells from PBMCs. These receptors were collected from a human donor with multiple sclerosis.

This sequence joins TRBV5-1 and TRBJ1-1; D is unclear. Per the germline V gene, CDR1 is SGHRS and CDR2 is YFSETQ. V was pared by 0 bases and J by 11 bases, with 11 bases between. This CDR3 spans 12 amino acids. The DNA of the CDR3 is TGCGCCAGCAGCTTGGGTCCCAGCCAGGCTTTCTTT. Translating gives CASSLGPSQAFF. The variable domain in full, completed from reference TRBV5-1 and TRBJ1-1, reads KAGVTQTPRYLIKTRGQQVTLSCSPISGHRSVSWYQQTPGQGLQFLFEYFSETQRNKGNFPGRFSGRQFSNSRSEMNVSTLELGDSALYLCASSLGPSQAFFGQGTRLTVV.

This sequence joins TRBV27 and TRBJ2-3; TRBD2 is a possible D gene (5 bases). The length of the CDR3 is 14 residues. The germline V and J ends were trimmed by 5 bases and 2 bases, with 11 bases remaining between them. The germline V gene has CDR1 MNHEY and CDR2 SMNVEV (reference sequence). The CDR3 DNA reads TGTGCCAGCAGTCCGGGGATGTACACAGATACGCAGTATTTT. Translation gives CASSPGMYTDTQYF.

CDR3 in amino acids: CASRVGNTDTQYF. The DNA of the CDR3 is TGTGCCAGCAGGGTGGGGAACACAGATACGCAGTATTTT. The V call is TRBV27, the J call TRBJ2-3; no clear D gene. The CDR3 is 13 amino acids. Germline CDR1 and CDR2: MNHEY and SMNVEV (reference sequence). The germline V and J ends were trimmed by 6 bases and 2 bases, with 9 bases remaining between them.

The CDR3: CASSQAPGLEETQYF. Here the CDR3 DNA reads TGCGCCAGCAGCCAAGCCCCGGGACTAGAAGAGACCCAGTACTTC. The V gene is TRBV4-1, the J gene TRBJ2-5, with 8 bases matching TRBD2. Trimming took 1 base from V and 3 from J; bases not matched to a gene: 4. The germline V gene encodes CDR1 MGHRA and CDR2 YSYEKL. The CDR3 contains 15 residues.

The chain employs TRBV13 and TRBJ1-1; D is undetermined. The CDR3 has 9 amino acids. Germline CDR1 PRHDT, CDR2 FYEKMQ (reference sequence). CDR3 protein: CACDTEAFF. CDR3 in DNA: TGTGCGTGCGACACTGAAGCTTTCTTT.

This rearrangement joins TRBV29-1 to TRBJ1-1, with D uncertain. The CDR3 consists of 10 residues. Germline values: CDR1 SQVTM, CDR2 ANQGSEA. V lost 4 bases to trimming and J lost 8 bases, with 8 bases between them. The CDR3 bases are TGCAGCGTTGCGGGCAGGGAAGCTTTCTTT. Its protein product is CSVAGREAFF.

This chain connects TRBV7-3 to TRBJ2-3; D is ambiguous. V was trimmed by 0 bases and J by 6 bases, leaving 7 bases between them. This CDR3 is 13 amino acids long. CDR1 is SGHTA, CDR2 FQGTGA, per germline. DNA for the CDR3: TGTGCCAGCAGCTTAACGCATCGCGATACGCAGTATTTT. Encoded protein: CASSLTHRDTQYF.

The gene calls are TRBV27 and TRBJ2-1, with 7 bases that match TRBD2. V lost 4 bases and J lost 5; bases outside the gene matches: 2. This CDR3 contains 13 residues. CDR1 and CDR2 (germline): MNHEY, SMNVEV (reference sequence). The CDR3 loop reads CASSWGGDNEQFF. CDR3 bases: TGTGCCAGCAGTTGGGGAGGGGACAATGAGCAGTTCTTC.

The CDR3 here is CASSYTSNTEAFF. The CDR3 DNA is TGTGCCAGCAGCTATACTTCGAACACTGAAGCTTTCTTT. This chain joins TRBV5-6 and TRBJ1-1; D remains ambiguous. Trimming shortened V by 3 bases and J by 1 base, and 7 bases separated the two germline ends. The CDR3 is 13 residues long. In germline, CDR1 is SGHDT, CDR2 YYEEEE. Full variable domain (outside the CDR3, taken from reference TRBV5-6 and TRBJ1-1): DAGVTQSPTHLIKTRGQQVTLRCSPKSGHDTVSWYQQALGQGPQFIFQYYEEEERQRGNFPDRFSGHQFPNYSSELNVNALLLGDSALYLCASSYTSNTEAFFGQGTRLTVV.

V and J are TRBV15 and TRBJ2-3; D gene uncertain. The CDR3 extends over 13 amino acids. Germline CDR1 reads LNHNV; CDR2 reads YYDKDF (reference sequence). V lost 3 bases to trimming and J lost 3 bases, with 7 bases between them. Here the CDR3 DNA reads TGTGCCACCAGCAGTAGGCGGACAGATACGCAGTATTTT. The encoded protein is CATSSRRTDTQYF.

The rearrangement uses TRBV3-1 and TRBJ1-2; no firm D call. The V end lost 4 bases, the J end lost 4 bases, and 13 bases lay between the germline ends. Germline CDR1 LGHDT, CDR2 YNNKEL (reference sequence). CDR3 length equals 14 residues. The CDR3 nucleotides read TGTGCCAGCAGCCCCCCCGGATCCGGCTATGGCTACACCTTC. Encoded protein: CASSPPGSGYGYTF.

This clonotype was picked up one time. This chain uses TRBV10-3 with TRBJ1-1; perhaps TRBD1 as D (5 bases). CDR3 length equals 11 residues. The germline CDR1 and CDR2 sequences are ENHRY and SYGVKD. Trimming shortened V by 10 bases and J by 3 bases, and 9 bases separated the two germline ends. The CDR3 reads CATGGDTEAFF. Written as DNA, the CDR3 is TGTGCCACCGGGGGGGACACTGAAGCTTTCTTT.

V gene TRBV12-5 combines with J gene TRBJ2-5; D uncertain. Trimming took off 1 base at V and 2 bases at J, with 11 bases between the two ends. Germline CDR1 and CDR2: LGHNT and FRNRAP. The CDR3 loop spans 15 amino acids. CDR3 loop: CASGLAQRPQETQYF. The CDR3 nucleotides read TGTGCTAGTGGTTTGGCCCAAAGGCCACAAGAGACCCAGTACTTC.

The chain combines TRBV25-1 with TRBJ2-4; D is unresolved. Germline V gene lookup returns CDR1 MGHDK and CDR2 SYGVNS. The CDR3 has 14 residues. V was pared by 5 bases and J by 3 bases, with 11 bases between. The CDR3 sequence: CASSPPNGKNIQYF. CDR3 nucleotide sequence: TGTGCCAGCAGTCCCCCCAACGGCAAAAACATTCAGTACTTC.

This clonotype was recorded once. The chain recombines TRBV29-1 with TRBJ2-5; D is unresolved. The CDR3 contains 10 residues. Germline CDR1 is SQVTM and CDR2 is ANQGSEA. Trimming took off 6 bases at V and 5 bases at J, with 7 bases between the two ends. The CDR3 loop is CSVVRETQYF. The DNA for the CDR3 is TGCAGCGTGGTTCGGGAGACCCAGTACTTC.

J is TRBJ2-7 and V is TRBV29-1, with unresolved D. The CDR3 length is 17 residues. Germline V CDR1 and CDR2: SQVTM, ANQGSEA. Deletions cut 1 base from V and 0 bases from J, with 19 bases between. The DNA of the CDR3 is TGCAGCGTTGAAGGACACATGGCAACCCCAAACTCCTACGAGCAGTACTTC. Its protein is CSVEGHMATPNSYEQYF.

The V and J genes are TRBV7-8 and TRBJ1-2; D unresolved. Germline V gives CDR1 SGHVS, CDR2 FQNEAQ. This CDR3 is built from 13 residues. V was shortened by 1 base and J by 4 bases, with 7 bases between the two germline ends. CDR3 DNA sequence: TGTGCCAGCAGCTTAGGGCCCACCTATGGCTACACCTTC. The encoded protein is CASSLGPTYGYTF.

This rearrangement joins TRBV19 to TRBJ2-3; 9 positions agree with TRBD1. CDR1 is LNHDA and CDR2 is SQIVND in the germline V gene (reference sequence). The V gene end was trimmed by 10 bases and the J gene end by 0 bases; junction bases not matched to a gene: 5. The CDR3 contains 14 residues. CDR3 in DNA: TGTGCCACCGCGGACAGGGGTAGCACAGATACGCAGTATTTT. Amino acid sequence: CATADRGSTDTQYF.

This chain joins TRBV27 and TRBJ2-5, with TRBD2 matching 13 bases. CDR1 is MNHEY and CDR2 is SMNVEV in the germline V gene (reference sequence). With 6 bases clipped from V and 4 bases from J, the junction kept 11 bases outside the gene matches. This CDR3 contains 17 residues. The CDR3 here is CASRLTSGRARGETQYF. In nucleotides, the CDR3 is TGTGCCAGCAGGCTAACTAGCGGGAGGGCCCGGGGAGAGACCCAGTACTTC.

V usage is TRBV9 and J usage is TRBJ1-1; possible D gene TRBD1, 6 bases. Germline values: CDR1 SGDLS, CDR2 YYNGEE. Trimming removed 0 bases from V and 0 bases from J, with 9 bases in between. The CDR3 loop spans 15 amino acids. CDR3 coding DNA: TGTGCCAGCAGCGTAGGGCGGGGGCTGAACACTGAAGCTTTCTTT. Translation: CASSVGRGLNTEAFF. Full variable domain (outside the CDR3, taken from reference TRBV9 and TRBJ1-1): DSGVTQTPKHLITATGQRVTLRCSPRSGDLSVYWYQQSLDQGLQFLIQYYNGEERAKGNILERFSAQQFPDLHSELNLSSLELGDSALYFCASSVGRGLNTEAFFGQGTRLTVV.

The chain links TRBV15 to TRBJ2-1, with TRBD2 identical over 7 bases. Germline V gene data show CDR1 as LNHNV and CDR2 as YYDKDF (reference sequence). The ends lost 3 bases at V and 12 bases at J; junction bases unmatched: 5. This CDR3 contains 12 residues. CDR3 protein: CATSRERGGQFF. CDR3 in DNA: TGTGCCACCAGCAGGGAGCGGGGAGGGCAGTTCTTC.

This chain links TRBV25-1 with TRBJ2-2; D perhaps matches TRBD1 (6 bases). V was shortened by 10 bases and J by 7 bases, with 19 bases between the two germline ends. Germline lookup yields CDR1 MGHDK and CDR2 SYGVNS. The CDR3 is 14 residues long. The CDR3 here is CATSRDISNGELFF. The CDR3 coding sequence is TGTGCCACCTCGAGGGACATCTCAAACGGGGAGCTGTTTTTT.

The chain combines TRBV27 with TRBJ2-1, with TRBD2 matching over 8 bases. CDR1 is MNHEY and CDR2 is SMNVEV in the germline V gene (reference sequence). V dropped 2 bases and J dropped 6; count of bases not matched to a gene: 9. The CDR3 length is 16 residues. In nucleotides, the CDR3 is TGTGCCAGCAGTTTACAATTACCGGGACTAGTCAATGAGCAGTTCTTC. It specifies CASSLQLPGLVNEQFF.

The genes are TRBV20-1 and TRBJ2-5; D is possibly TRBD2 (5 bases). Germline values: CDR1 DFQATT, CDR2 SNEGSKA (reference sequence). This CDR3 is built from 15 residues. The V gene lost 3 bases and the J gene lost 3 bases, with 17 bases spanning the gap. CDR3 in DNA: TGCAGTGCTAGGGGCTTTGAGGGCCGGGAAGAGACCCAGTACTTC. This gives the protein CSARGFEGREETQYF.

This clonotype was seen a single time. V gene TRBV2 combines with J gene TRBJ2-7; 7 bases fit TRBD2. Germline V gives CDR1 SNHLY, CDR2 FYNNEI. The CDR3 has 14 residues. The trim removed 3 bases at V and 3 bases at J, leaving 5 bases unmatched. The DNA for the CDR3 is TGTGCCAGCAGTGATTTGGGAGGGAGCTACGAGCAGTACTTC. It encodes CASSDLGGSYEQYF.